Presented here are 16 T cell receptor beta chains from one specimen sequenced in a study of metastatic and nonmetastatic thyroid tumors. TCRdb re-called the PCR reads with MiXCR. The sample shows some 52,000 clones, over 15% of them seen only once. All patients reached thyroid surgery having received no treatment beforehand. The sample consisted of blood. These receptors all come from a female donor with papillary thyroid cancer or a benign thyroid nodule (not recorded which). Some clones in this sample may be carry-over from other donors' samples.

This clone was recorded a few times. The rearrangement joins TRBV6-5 to TRBJ2-1; D gene ambiguous. Germline CDR1 reads MNHEY; CDR2 reads SVGAGI. Between the trimmed V and J ends, which lost 2 bases and 4 bases, there was a span of 6 bases. The CDR3 runs to 13 residues. CDR3 region: CASSYGIYNEQFF. The CDR3 nucleotides are TGTGCCAGCAGTTACGGGATTTACAATGAGCAGTTCTTC.

In its sample, this clone was seen many times. The junction differs from germline at one of its ends, possibly a read error. This sample includes further DNA sequences coding for the same CDR3. The J gene is TRBJ2-3, the V gene TRBV5-1; D is unresolved. Germline V gives CDR1 SGHRS, CDR2 YFSETQ. The CDR3 runs 13 residues. CDR3 nucleotide sequence: TGCGCCAGCAGCTTGGGACCCACAGATACACAGTATTTT. It yields the protein CASSLGPTDTQYF.

This chain uses TRBV6-5 with TRBJ1-2; TRBD1 is a possible D gene (6 bases). This CDR3 is 14 amino acids long. V shed 7 bases and J shed 4 bases, with 16 bases lying between them. Germline V CDR1 and CDR2: MNHEY, SVGAGI. As DNA, the CDR3 is TGTGCCAGCATTTCCCTGGGGGCTGTCTATGGCTACACCTTC. This translates into CASISLGAVYGYTF.

In its sample, this clone was seen a few times. The chain joins TRBV6-1 to TRBJ1-2, with D possibly matching TRBD1 (5 bases). Trimming took off 3 bases at V and 2 bases at J, with 10 bases between the two ends. CDR3 length: 14 residues. Germline CDR1 and CDR2: MNHNS and SASEGT. DNA of the CDR3: TGTGCCAGCAGTGACAGGGCAAAAAACTATGGCTACACCTTC. Protein product: CASSDRAKNYGYTF.

This clone was counted at least ten times. The chain uses TRBV18 and TRBJ2-1, with 8 positions matching TRBD2. Trimming took 5 bases from V and 3 from J; bases not matched to a gene: 9. Germline lookup yields CDR1 KGHSH and CDR2 LQKENI. This CDR3 has 16 residues. The CDR3 DNA reads TGTGCCAGCTCATCACTCCTAGCGGGCAGCTACAATGAGCAGTTCTTC. Translated: CASSSLLAGSYNEQFF.

In this sample, this clone turned up many times. V gene TRBV20-1 combines with J gene TRBJ2-5; perhaps TRBD1 as D (6 bases). Trimming removed 3 bases from V and 5 bases from J, with 13 bases in between. Germline V CDR1 and CDR2: DFQATT, SNEGSKA (reference sequence). CDR3 length: 13 residues. The CDR3 is CSASRGERETQYF. The CDR3, as DNA: TGCAGTGCTAGCAGGGGTGAGAGGGAGACCCAGTACTTC.

This clone was counted only a few times. The chain combines TRBV6-1 with TRBJ1-3; TRBD1 is a possible D gene (5 bases). CDR1 and CDR2 (germline): MNHNS, SASEGT. The CDR3 spans 14 residues. Trimming took off 11 bases at V and 2 bases at J, with 16 bases between the two ends. The CDR3 protein is CAGGRGGTGNTIYF. In DNA form, the CDR3 reads TGTGCCGGGGGTAGGGGAGGGACTGGAAACACCATATATTTT.

This clone was observed at least ten times. The V gene is TRBV5-5, the J gene TRBJ2-7, with D perhaps matching TRBD2 (6 bases). From germline, CDR1 is SGHKS and CDR2 YYEKEE (reference sequence). CDR3 length equals 14 residues. V was pared by 3 bases and J by 6 bases, with 16 bases between. This chain's CDR3 is CASSSWGDFGEQYF. CDR3 bases: TGTGCCAGCAGCTCATGGGGGGATTTTGGCGAGCAGTACTTC. Together with reference TRBV5-5 and TRBJ2-7, the CDR3 gives the full variable domain: DAGVTQSPTHLIKTRGQQVTLRCSPISGHKSVSWYQQVLGQGPQFIFQYYEKEERGRGNFPDRFSARQFPNYSSELNVNALLLGDSALYLCASSSWGDFGEQYFGPGTRLTVT.

In regard to this clone: No DNA is shown, since the ends of the CDR3 on it are uncertain; the CDR3 is the one TCRdb lists. This chain links TRBV7-7 with TRBJ1-6. Germline loops: CDR1 SSHAT, CDR2 FNYEAQ (reference sequence). The CDR3 comprises 12 residues, both ends counted. The chain's CDR3 is CAITVRGHPSTF.

This clone was seen ten or more times. The V call is TRBV28, the J call TRBJ2-7; TRBD2 agrees at 14 bases. Germline CDR1 MDHEN, CDR2 SYDVKM. There are 15 residues in the CDR3. The trim removed 5 bases at V and 4 bases at J, leaving 4 bases unmatched. In DNA, the CDR3 is TGTGCCAGCAGTCCTGGGACTAGCGGGAGTTACGAGCAGTACTTC. Residues: CASSPGTSGSYEQYF.

The sample holds many counts of this clone. Other DNA sequences in this sample translate to the same CDR3. The V gene is TRBV2, the J gene TRBJ1-2; 9 bases agree with TRBD1. V gave up 4 bases and J gave up 5 bases; unmatched junction bases: 2. This CDR3 is built from 13 residues. Looked up from germline, CDR1 is SNHLY and CDR2 is FYNNEI. The CDR3 region is CASSGGQGYGYTF. The CDR3 region has the DNA TGTGCCAGCAGTGGAGGACAGGGGTATGGCTACACCTTC.

With regard to this clone: A much larger clone sits a single nucleotide away, making a read error possible. This rearrangement joins TRBV20-1 to TRBJ2-3; possible D gene TRBD1, 6 bases. Between the trimmed V and J ends, which lost 4 bases and 7 bases, there was a span of 21 bases. CDR1 is DFQATT, CDR2 SNEGSKA, per germline (reference sequence). The CDR3 sequence is 15 residues long. The CDR3 DNA reads as TGCAGTGCTACAGGGGCCCTAGCCGACTCGTATACGCAGTATTTT. This sequence encodes CSATGALADSYTQYF.

In this sample, this clone turned up many times. The CDR3 bases are TGTGCCAGCAGTTCTCTGGACTCAGGGGGCACAGATACGCAGTATTTT. Translated: CASSSLDSGGTDTQYF. The V and J genes are TRBV27 and TRBJ2-3; weak D call: TRBD1 (6 bases). The germline V and J ends were trimmed by 4 bases and 1 base, with 15 bases remaining between them. Germline V CDR1 and CDR2: MNHEY, SMNVEV (reference sequence). The CDR3 runs 16 residues.

Of note for this clone: A clone one base away is much larger, so this may be a read error. Distinct nucleotide sequences in the sample also encode this CDR3. The genes are TRBV4-2 and TRBJ1-2; D is perhaps TRBD1 (5 bases). In germline, CDR1 is LGHNA, CDR2 YNFKEQ. The V gene lost 4 bases and the J gene lost 3 bases, with 21 bases spanning the gap. This CDR3 contains 17 residues. The CDR3 DNA reads as TGTGCCAGCAGCCCTACCGGGACGGGGATCGAAGACTATGGCTACACCTTC. The encoded protein is CASSPTGTGIEDYGYTF.

This clone has a count of ten or more. The chain carries TRBV4-1 and TRBJ2-2; no clear D gene. The CDR3 loop spans 16 amino acids. Trimming took off 2 bases at V and 2 bases at J, with 12 bases between the two ends. Per the germline V gene, CDR1 is MGHRA and CDR2 is YSYEKL. This chain's CDR3 is CASSQPTRSNTGELFF. CDR3 nucleotide sequence: TGCGCCAGCAGCCAACCGACTCGATCCAACACCGGGGAGCTGTTTTTT.

The chain employs TRBV7-3 and TRBJ2-1; possible D gene TRBD2, 6 bases. The ends were cut back, 5 bases at V and 7 bases at J, with 18 bases in the middle. The CDR3 is made up of 15 amino acids. Germline-derived CDR1 and CDR2 are SGHTA and FQGTGA. The CDR3 nucleotides read TGTGCCAGCAGCGGGGGACTCTCCAAAGGGAATGAGCAGTTCTTC. Translating it yields CASSGGLSKGNEQFF.